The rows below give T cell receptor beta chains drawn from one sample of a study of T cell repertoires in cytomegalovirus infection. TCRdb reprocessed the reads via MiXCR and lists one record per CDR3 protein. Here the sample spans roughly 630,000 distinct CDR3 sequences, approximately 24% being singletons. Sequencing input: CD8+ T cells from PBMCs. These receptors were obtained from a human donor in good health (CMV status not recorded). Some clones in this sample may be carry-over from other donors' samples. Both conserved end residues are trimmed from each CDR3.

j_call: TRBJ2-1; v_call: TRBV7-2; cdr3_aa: ASSYSGAPVLGEGPHNEQF
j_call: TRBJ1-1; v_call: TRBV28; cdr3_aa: ASSFRTGVNTEAF
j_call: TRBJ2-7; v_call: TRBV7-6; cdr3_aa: ASSSASNSYEQY
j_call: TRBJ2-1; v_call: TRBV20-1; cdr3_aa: SARVRLAGAYNEQF
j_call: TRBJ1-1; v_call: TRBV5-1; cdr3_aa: ASSLVGPGGTEAF
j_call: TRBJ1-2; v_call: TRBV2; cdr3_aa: ASSGKPNYGYT
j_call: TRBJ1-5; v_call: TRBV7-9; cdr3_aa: GSSSSGAKGAQH
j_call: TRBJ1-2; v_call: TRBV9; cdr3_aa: ASTPIGRSGYT
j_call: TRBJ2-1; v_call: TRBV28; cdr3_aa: ASSFRGGGTSGVNPTGNEQF
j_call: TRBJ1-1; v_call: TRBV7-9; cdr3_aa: ASSVDNTEAF
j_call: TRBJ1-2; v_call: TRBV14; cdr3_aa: ASSQEYGTNYGYT
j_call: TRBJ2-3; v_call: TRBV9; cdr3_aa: ASSEQGHGSTDTQY
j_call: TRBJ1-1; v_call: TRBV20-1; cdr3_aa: SAHHYTVGTEAF
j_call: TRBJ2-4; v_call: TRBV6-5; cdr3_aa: ASSYSRGQGNIQY
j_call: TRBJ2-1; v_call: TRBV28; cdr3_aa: ASSSPNRGPPYNEQF
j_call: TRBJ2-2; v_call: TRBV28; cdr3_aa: ASRVDGPRGELF
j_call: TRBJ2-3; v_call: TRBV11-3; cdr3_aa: ASSPEGSLGDTQY
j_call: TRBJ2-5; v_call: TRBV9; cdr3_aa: ASSSGQIQETQY
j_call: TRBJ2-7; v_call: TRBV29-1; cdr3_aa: SVDTGDTYEQY
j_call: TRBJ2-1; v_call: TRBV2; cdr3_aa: ASSDGGGSYNEQF
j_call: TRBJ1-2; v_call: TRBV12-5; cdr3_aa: ASEGTGGGYT
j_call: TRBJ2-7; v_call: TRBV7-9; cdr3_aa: ASTGVLYEQY
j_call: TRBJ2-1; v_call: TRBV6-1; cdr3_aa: ASSNRGSGANEQF
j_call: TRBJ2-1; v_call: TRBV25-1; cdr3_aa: ASSDINEQF
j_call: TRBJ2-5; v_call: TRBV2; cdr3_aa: ASSLQGQLQETQY
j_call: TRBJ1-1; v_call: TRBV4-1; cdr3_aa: ASNQDGGLNTEAF
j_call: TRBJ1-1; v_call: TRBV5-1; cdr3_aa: ASSLVAGPSGTEAF
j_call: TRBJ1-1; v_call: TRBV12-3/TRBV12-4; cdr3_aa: ASSLGWTGNTEAF
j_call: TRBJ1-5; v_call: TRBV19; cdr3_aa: ASSIYGTPGQPQH